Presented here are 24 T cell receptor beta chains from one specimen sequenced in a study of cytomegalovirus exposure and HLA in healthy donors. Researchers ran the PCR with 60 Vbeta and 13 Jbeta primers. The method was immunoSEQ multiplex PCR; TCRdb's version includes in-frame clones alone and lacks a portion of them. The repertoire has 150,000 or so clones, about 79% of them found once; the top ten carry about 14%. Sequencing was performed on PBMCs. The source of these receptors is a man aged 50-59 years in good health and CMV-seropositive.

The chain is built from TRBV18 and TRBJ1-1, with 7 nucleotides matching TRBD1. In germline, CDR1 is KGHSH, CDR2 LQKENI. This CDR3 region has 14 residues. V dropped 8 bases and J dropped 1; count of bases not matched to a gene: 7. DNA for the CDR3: TGTGCCAGCGGAAAGGGGGCCCAGAACACTGAAGCTTTCTTT. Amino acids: CASGKGAQNTEAFF.

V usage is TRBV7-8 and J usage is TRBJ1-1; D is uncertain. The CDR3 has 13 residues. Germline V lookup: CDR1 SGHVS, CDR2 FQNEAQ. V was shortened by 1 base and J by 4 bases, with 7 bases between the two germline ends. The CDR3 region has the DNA TGTGCCAGCAGCTTAGACATGGCCACTGAAGCTTTCTTT. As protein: CASSLDMATEAFF. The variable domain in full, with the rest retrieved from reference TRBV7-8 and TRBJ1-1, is GAGVSQSPRYKVAKRGQDVALRCDPISGHVSLFWYQQALGQGPEFLTYFQNEAQLDKSGLPSDRFFAERPEGSVSTLKIQRTQQEDSAVYLCASSLDMATEAFFGQGTRLTVV.

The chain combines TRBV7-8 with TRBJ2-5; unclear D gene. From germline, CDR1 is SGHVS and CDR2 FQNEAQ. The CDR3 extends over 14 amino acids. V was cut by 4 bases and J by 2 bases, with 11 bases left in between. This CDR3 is CASSSPWSQETQYF. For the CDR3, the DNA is TGTGCCAGCAGCTCCCCCTGGAGTCAAGAGACCCAGTACTTC.

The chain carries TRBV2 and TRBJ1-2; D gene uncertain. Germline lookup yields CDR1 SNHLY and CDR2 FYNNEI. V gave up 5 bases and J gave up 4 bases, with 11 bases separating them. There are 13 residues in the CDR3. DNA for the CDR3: TGTGCCAGCAGTCCCCAAACATTCTATGGCTACACCTTC. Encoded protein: CASSPQTFYGYTF.

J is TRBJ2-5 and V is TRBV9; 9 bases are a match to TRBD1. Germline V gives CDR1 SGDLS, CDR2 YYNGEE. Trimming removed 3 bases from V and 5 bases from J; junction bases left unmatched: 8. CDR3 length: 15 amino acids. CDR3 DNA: TGTGCCAGCAGCGACGGGACAGGGCATGCCGAGACCCAGTACTTC. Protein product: CASSDGTGHAETQYF.

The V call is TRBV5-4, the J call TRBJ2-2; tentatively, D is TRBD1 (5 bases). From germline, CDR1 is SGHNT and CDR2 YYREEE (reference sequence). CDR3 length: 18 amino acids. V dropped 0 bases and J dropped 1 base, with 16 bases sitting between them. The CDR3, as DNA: TGTGCCAGCAGCTTGGGGGGCAGGGCCTCGTTGAACACCGGGGAGCTGTTTTTT. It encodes CASSLGGRASLNTGELFF.

Here the CDR3 reads CASSWDRGTGYEKLFF. CDR3 DNA sequence: TGTGCCAGCAGTTGGGACAGGGGGACTGGTTATGAAAAACTGTTTTTT. V is TRBV7-8 and J is TRBJ1-4; 11 bases fit TRBD1. V lost 6 bases and J lost 6; bases outside the gene matches: 9. CDR3 length: 16 amino acids. The germline gives CDR1 SGHVS, CDR2 FQNEAQ.

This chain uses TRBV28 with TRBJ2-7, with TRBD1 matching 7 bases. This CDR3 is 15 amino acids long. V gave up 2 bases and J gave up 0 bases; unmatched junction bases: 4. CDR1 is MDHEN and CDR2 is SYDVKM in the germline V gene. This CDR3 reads CASSLPHRGSYEQYF. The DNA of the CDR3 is TGTGCCAGCAGTTTACCCCACAGGGGCTCCTACGAGCAGTACTTC.

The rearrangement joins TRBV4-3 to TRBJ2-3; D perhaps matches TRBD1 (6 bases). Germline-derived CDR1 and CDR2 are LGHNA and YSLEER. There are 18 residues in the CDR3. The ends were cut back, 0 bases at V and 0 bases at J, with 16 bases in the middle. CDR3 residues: CASSQERGGGPSTDTQYF. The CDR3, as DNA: TGCGCCAGCAGCCAAGAGAGGGGTGGGGGCCCTAGCACAGATACGCAGTATTTT.

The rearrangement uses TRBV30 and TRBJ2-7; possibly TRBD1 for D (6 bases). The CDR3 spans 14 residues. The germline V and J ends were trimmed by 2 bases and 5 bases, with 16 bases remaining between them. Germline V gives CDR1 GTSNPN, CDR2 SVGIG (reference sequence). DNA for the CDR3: TGTGCCTGGAGTAAAACAGGGCCCAACGACGAGCAGTACTTC. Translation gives CAWSKTGPNDEQYF.

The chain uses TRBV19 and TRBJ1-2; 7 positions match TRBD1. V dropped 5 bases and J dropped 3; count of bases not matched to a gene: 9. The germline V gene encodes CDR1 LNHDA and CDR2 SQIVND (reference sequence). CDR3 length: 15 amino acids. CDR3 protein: CASSLPGQEHYGYTF. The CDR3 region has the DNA TGTGCCAGTAGTTTACCTGGACAGGAGCACTATGGCTACACCTTC. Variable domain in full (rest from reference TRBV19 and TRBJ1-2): DGGITQSPKYLFRKEGQNVTLSCEQNLNHDAMYWYRQDPGQGLRLIYYSQIVNDFQKGDIAEGYSVSREKKESFPLTVTSAQKNPTAFYLCASSLPGQEHYGYTFGSGTRLTVV.

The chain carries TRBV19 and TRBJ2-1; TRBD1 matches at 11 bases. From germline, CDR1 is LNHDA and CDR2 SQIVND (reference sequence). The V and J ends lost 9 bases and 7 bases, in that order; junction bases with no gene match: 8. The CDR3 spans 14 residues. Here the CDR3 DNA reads TGTGCCAGCCGTCGGGACAGGGGGTGGAATGAGCAGTTCTTC. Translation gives CASRRDRGWNEQFF.

The CDR3 sequence: CATSTRQGATGNTIYF. The CDR3 nucleotides are TGTGCCACCAGCACCCGACAGGGGGCAACTGGAAACACCATATATTTT. The chain combines TRBV15 with TRBJ1-3, with 10 bases lining up with TRBD1. Losses at the gene ends were 4 bases for V and 2 bases for J; bases not matched to a gene: 5. This CDR3 contains 16 residues. Germline CDR1 and CDR2: LNHNV and YYDKDF (reference sequence).

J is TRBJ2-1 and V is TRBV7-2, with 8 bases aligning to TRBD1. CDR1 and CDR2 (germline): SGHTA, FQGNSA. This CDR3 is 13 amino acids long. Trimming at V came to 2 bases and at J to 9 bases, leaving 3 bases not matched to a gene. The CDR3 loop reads CASSLSGGGEQFF. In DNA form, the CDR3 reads TGTGCCAGCAGCTTATCAGGGGGCGGTGAGCAGTTCTTC.

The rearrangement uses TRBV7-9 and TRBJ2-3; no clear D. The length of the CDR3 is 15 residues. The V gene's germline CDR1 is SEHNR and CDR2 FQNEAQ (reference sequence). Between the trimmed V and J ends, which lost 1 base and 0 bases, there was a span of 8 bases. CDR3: CASSLVAESTDTQYF. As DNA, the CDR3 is TGTGCCAGCAGCTTAGTGGCAGAAAGCACAGATACGCAGTATTTT.

For the CDR3, the DNA is TGTGCCAGTCAGGAGGAAAGCTCTTCCCCAGATACGCAGTATTTT. It specifies CASQEESSSPDTQYF. V usage is TRBV19 and J usage is TRBJ2-3; TRBD2 is a possible D gene (5 bases). The CDR3 runs to 15 residues. Looked up from germline, CDR1 is LNHDA and CDR2 is SQIVND (reference sequence). Deletions cut 8 bases from V and 4 bases from J, with 19 bases between. The full variable domain, rest sourced from reference TRBV19 and TRBJ2-3, is DGGITQSPKYLFRKEGQNVTLSCEQNLNHDAMYWYRQDPGQGLRLIYYSQIVNDFQKGDIAEGYSVSREKKESFPLTVTSAQKNPTAFYLCASQEESSSPDTQYFGPGTRLTVL.

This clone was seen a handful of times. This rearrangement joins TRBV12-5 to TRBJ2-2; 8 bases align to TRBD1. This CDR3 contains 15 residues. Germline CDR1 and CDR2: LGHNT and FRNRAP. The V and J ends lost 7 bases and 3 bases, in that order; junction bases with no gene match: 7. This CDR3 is CASALGQGDTGELFF. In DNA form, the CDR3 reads TGTGCTAGTGCCCTAGGACAGGGCGACACCGGGGAGCTGTTTTTT.

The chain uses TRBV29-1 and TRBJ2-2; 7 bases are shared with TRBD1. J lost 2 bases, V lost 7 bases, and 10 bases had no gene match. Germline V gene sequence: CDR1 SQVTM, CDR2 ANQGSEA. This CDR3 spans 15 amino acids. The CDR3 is CSALTGLDNTGELFF. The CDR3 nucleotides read TGCAGCGCTTTGACAGGGTTGGACAACACCGGGGAGCTGTTTTTT.

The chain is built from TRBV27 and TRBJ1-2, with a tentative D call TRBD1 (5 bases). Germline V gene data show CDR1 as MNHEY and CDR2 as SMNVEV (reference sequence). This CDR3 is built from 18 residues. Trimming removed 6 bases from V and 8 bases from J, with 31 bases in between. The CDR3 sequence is CASSQIAVKDTIVRGYTF. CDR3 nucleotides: TGTGCCAGCAGCCAGATAGCCGTCAAGGACACAATCGTACGGGGCTACACCTTC.

DNA of the CDR3: TGTGCCAGCTCAAGGGGGCAGGATCAGCCCCAGCATTTT. Translating it yields CASSRGQDQPQHF. The V and J genes are TRBV18 and TRBJ1-5, with 7 bases aligning to TRBD1. V gave up 5 bases and J gave up 5 bases; unmatched junction bases: 3. There are 13 residues in the CDR3. The V gene's germline CDR1 is KGHSH and CDR2 LQKENI.

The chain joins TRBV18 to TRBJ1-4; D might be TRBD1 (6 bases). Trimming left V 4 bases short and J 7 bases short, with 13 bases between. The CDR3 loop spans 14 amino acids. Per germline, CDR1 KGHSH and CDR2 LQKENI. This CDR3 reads CASSLQGTGEKLFF. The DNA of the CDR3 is TGTGCCAGCTCACTACAGGGTACTGGTGAAAAACTGTTTTTT. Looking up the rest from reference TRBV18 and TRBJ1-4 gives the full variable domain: NAGVMQNPRHLVRRRGQEARLRCSPMKGHSHVYWYRQLPEEGLKFMVYLQKENIIDESGMPKERFSAEFPKEGPSILRIQQVVRGDSAAYFCASSLQGTGEKLFFGSGTQLSVL.

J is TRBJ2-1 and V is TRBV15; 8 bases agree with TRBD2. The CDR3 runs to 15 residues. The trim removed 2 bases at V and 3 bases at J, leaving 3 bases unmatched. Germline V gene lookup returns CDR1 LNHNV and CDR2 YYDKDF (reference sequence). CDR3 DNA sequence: TGTGCCACCAGCAGACGGGGGGGCCTCTACAATGAGCAGTTCTTC. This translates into CATSRRGGLYNEQFF.

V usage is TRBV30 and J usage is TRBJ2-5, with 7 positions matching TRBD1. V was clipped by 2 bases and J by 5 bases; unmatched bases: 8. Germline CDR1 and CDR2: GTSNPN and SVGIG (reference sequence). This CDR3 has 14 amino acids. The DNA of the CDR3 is TGTGCCTGGAGTCCCCCGGGACAGCAGGAGACCCAGTACTTC. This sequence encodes CAWSPPGQQETQYF.

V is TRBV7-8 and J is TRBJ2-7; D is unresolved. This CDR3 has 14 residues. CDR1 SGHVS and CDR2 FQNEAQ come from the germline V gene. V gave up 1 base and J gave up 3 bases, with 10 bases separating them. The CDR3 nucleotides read TGTGCCAGCAGCTTAGGACAAGGTCTCTACGAGCAGTACTTC. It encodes CASSLGQGLYEQYF. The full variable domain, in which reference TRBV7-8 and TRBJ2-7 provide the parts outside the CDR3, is GAGVSQSPRYKVAKRGQDVALRCDPISGHVSLFWYQQALGQGPEFLTYFQNEAQLDKSGLPSDRFFAERPEGSVSTLKIQRTQQEDSAVYLCASSLGQGLYEQYFGPGTRLTVT.